Shown below are 11 T cell receptor beta chains from a single sample sequenced in a study of fetal regulatory T cell absence and autoimmunity. TCRdb keeps only in-frame clones here, not all; method: immunoSEQ multiplex PCR. The sample lists 45,000 to 50,000 clones, about 80% occurring once. Sequencing input: cord blood. Source of these receptors: a newborn boy with IPEX syndrome.

The chain carries TRBV29-1 and TRBJ2-7; D remains unclear. CDR1 and CDR2 (germline): SQVTM, ANQGSEA. Trimming shortened V by 0 bases and J by 3 bases, and 6 bases separated the two germline ends. The length of the CDR3 is 12 residues. The CDR3 region is CSVEDKNYEQYF. CDR3 sequence (DNA): TGCAGCGTTGAAGACAAAAACTACGAGCAGTACTTC.

V is TRBV5-1 and J is TRBJ2-3; D may be TRBD2 (7 bases). Germline CDR1 and CDR2: SGHRS and YFSETQ. V lost 4 bases and J lost 2, with 11 bases in between. This CDR3 is 14 amino acids long. CDR3 in amino acids: CASSGGGPTDTQYF. DNA for the CDR3: TGCGCCAGCAGCGGGGGGGGCCCCACAGATACGCAGTATTTT.

This chain uses TRBV16 with TRBJ1-3, with a tentative D call TRBD1 (6 bases). Germline V CDR1 and CDR2: KGHSY, FQNENV. The CDR3 spans 15 residues. Trimming cost V 0 bases and J 0 bases, with 6 bases left between them. In nucleotides, the CDR3 is TGTGCCAGCAGCCAATCGGGGGCCTCTGGAAACACCATATATTTT. Translating gives CASSQSGASGNTIYF.

This chain uses TRBV7-9 with TRBJ2-3; 7 bases fit TRBD2. The CDR3 is 15 amino acids. V lost 5 bases to trimming and J lost 5 bases; unmatched junction nucleotides: 10. Germline V gives CDR1 SEHNR, CDR2 FQNEAQ (reference sequence). CDR3 bases: TGTGCCAGCAGCACGTGGCGGGGGTCGGGAGATACGCAGTATTTT. Amino acids: CASSTWRGSGDTQYF.

The chain uses TRBV7-6 and TRBJ2-7, with a weak D call TRBD1 (6 bases). The germline V gene has CDR1 SGHVS and CDR2 FNYEAQ. With 5 bases removed from V and 3 bases from J, the gap between germline ends came to 20 bases. The CDR3 totals 16 residues. Here the CDR3 DNA reads TGTGCCAGCAGCCAAGGGGTTCTGCAGGGGATCTACGAGCAGTACTTC. This sequence encodes CASSQGVLQGIYEQYF.

In its sample, this clone was seen a few times. V usage is TRBV20-1 and J usage is TRBJ1-2; no definite D call. V lost 2 bases and J 3 bases, leaving 1 base between the germline ends. Germline-derived CDR1 and CDR2 are DFQATT and SNEGSKA (reference sequence). CDR3 size: 10 residues. The CDR3 DNA is TGCAGTGCTAGACACTATGGCTACACCTTC. It specifies CSARHYGYTF.

V is TRBV7-8 and J is TRBJ1-5, with 7 bases fitting TRBD1. The CDR3 runs to 15 residues. Trimming cost V 4 bases and J 1 base; bases outside gene matches: 4. Germline V gives CDR1 SGHVS, CDR2 FQNEAQ. The CDR3 here is CASSSQGGSNQPQHF. DNA of the CDR3: TGTGCCAGCAGCTCGCAGGGGGGAAGCAATCAGCCCCAGCATTTT.

The chain combines TRBV6-4 with TRBJ2-3; a possible D gene is TRBD2 (5 bases). The germline V gene has CDR1 MRHNA and CDR2 SNTAGT. The CDR3 has 16 amino acids. Trimming left V 2 bases short and J 2 bases short, with 14 bases between. Written as DNA, the CDR3 is TGTGCCAGCAGTGACCCTGGACTTCCTTTCACAGATACGCAGTATTTT. This encodes CASSDPGLPFTDTQYF.

J is TRBJ2-1 and V is TRBV6-1; no clear D. Deletions cut 7 bases from V and 6 bases from J, with 4 bases between. Germline V gene lookup returns CDR1 MNHNS and CDR2 SASEGT. This CDR3 has 10 amino acids. Here the CDR3 DNA reads TGTGCCAGCAAGGGCAATGAGCAGTTCTTC. Its translation is CASKGNEQFF.

The table lists this clone with a count of one. This chain links TRBV18 with TRBJ2-7, with TRBD2 matching over 11 bases. The V gene end was trimmed by 4 bases and the J gene end by 2 bases; junction bases not matched to a gene: 4. Germline assignment: CDR1 KGHSH and CDR2 LQKENI. This CDR3 comprises 15 residues. CDR3 coding DNA: TGTGCCAGCTCACGACTAGCGGGGAGACCCTACGAGCAGTACTTC. Translated: CASSRLAGRPYEQYF.

In its sample, this clone was seen once. This chain uses TRBV13 with TRBJ2-5, with 9 bases lining up with TRBD2. The CDR3 is 15 residues long. Trimming removed 3 bases from V and 10 bases from J; junction bases left unmatched: 12. CDR1 is PRHDT and CDR2 is FYEKMQ in the germline V gene (reference sequence). The CDR3 reads CASSFTGLARGNQYF. The CDR3, as DNA: TGTGCCAGCAGCTTTACAGGACTAGCGCGAGGGAACCAGTACTTC.